Listed here are 12 T cell receptor beta chains from one sample, sequenced in a study of T cells in localized non-small cell lung cancer. Here immunoSEQ multiplex PCR was the method, and the copy in TCRdb shows in-frame clones only, minus some. This sample has fewer than 75,000 clones; roughly 83% occur once, and the top ten carry 1% to 1.5%. This sample comprised peripheral blood, obtained before any cancer treatment. All receptors derive from a female donor older than 55 with stage I lung adenocarcinoma.

The chain links TRBV9 to TRBJ2-3; possibly TRBD2 for D (5 bases). The CDR3 runs to 15 residues. Germline V gene sequence: CDR1 SGDLS, CDR2 YYNGEE. V lost 1 base and J 1 base, leaving 10 bases between the germline ends. This CDR3 is CASSVNGDGTDTQYF. The CDR3 coding sequence is TGTGCCAGCAGCGTAAACGGGGATGGCACAGATACGCAGTATTTT.

J is TRBJ1-1 and V is TRBV19; no definite D call. Germline assignment: CDR1 LNHDA and CDR2 SQIVND (reference sequence). This CDR3 contains 14 residues. The germline V and J ends were trimmed by 7 bases and 0 bases, with 12 bases remaining between them. For the CDR3, the DNA is TGTGCCAGTAATTCAGTTACAATGAACACTGAAGCTTTCTTT. Amino acids: CASNSVTMNTEAFF.

This chain connects TRBV5-1 to TRBJ1-5; perhaps TRBD1 as D (6 bases). Between the trimmed V and J ends, which lost 4 bases and 6 bases, there was a span of 17 bases. Germline CDR1 reads SGHRS; CDR2 reads YFSETQ. The CDR3 covers 15 residues. CDR3 region: CASSANPGASQPQHF. In DNA, the CDR3 is TGCGCCAGCAGCGCCAATCCGGGGGCCAGTCAGCCCCAGCATTTT. Full variable domain (rest looked up from reference TRBV5-1 and TRBJ1-5): KAGVTQTPRYLIKTRGQQVTLSCSPISGHRSVSWYQQTPGQGLQFLFEYFSETQRNKGNFPGRFSGRQFSNSRSEMNVSTLELGDSALYLCASSANPGASQPQHFGDGTRLSIL.

This sequence joins TRBV4-3 and TRBJ2-5; no reliable D call. The CDR3 sequence is 13 residues long. Germline loops: CDR1 LGHNA, CDR2 YSLEER. V was trimmed by 4 bases and J by 2 bases, leaving 8 bases between them. The DNA for the CDR3 is TGCGCCAGCAGCCCGAACTTACAAGAGACCCAGTACTTC. Translating gives CASSPNLQETQYF.

This clone was counted between two and nine times. The chain couples TRBV11-1 to TRBJ2-1; D is unresolved. Germline V lookup: CDR1 SGHAT, CDR2 FQDESV (reference sequence). CDR3 length: 14 amino acids. V was pared by 0 bases and J by 3 bases, with 6 bases between. In DNA, the CDR3 is TGTGCCAGCAGCTTAGCCGGCCGCTACAATGAGCAGTTCTTC. As protein: CASSLAGRYNEQFF.

This rearrangement joins TRBV5-4 to TRBJ1-2, with D uncertain. Trimming shortened V by 4 bases and J by 4 bases, and 14 bases separated the two germline ends. Germline lookup yields CDR1 SGHNT and CDR2 YYREEE (reference sequence). The CDR3 is 14 residues long. CDR3 in DNA: TGTGCCAGCAGCCCTGACACCGCCGGCTATGGCTACACCTTC. As protein: CASSPDTAGYGYTF.

The V gene is TRBV5-1, the J gene TRBJ1-2; 8 bases map to TRBD1. The CDR3 runs to 14 residues. V shed 4 bases, J shed 0 bases, and the junction held 2 bases outside the gene matches. From germline, CDR1 is SGHRS and CDR2 YFSETQ. The CDR3 DNA sequence: TGCGCCAGCAGCGCGACAGGGGCTAACTATGGCTACACCTTC. This translates into CASSATGANYGYTF.

This rearrangement joins TRBV18 to TRBJ2-3; D gene ambiguous. Trimming removed 3 bases at V and 0 bases at J, with 4 bases between. The CDR3 has 13 residues. Germline loops: CDR1 KGHSH, CDR2 LQKENI. The CDR3 region has the DNA TGTGCCAGCTCACCGACTAGCACAGATACGCAGTATTTT. It specifies CASSPTSTDTQYF.

The chain has TRBV19 and TRBJ1-3; the D is unclear. Trimming cost V 9 bases and J 0 bases, with 12 bases left between them. Germline CDR1 is LNHDA and CDR2 is SQIVND (reference sequence). The CDR3 length is 14 residues. This chain's CDR3 is CASTPRVSGNTIYF. The CDR3, as DNA: TGTGCCAGCACCCCTCGGGTCTCTGGAAACACCATATATTTT.

This clone was seen only once. This chain joins TRBV6-5 and TRBJ1-2; D unresolved. Trimming pared 10 bases from V and 0 bases from J, leaving 12 bases between. From germline, CDR1 is MNHEY and CDR2 SVGAGI. This CDR3 contains 13 residues. The CDR3 coding sequence is TGTGCCACGACTGATTTAGCTAACTATGGCTACACCTTC. Translation: CATTDLANYGYTF.

The J gene is TRBJ1-6, the V gene TRBV11-3; a weak D match, TRBD1 (5 bases). The CDR3 loop spans 16 amino acids. Germline CDR1 SGHNT, CDR2 YENEEA. With 6 bases removed from V and 0 bases from J, the gap between germline ends came to 12 bases. In nucleotides, the CDR3 is TGTGCCAGCAGTTCAGGGAAAGACTCCTATAATTCACCCCTCCACTTT. Its translation: CASSSGKDSYNSPLHF. Full variable domain (remainder filled in from reference TRBV11-3 and TRBJ1-6): EAGVVQSPRYKIIEKKQPVAFWCNPISGHNTLYWYLQNLGQGPELLIRYENEEAVDDSQLPKDRFSAERLKGVDSTLKIQPAELGDSAVYLCASSSGKDSYNSPLHFGNGTRLTVT.

Only a few counts were recorded for this clone. V is TRBV5-6 and J is TRBJ1-2, with TRBD1 identical over 9 bases. Unmatched junction bases numbered 4, after V lost 0 bases and J lost 4 bases. Germline CDR1 and CDR2: SGHDT and YYEEEE. This CDR3 is 15 amino acids long. The CDR3: CASSLVTGGAYGYTF. Here the CDR3 DNA reads TGTGCCAGCAGCTTGGTCACAGGGGGCGCCTATGGCTACACCTTC.